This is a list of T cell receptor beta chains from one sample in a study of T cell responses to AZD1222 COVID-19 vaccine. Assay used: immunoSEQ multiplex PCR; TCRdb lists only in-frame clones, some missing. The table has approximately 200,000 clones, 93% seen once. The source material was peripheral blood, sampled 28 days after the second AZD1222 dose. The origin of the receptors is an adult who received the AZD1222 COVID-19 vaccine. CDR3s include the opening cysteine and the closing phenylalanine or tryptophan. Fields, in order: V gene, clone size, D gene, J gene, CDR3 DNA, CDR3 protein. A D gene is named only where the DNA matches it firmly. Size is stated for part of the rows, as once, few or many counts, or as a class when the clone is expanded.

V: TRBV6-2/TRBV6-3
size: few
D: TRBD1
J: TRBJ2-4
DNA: TGTGCCAGCAGTGGGGACAGTTCATTAGCCAAAAACATTCAGTACTTC
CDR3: CASSGDSSLAKNIQYF

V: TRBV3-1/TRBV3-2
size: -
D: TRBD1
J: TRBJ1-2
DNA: TGTGCCAGCAGCCCCATCGCACAGGGGAATGGCTACACCTTC
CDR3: CASSPIAQGNGYTF

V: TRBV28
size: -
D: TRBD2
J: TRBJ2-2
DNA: TGTGCCATACAGGGACTAGCCGGGGAGCTGTTTTTT
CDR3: CAIQGLAGELFF

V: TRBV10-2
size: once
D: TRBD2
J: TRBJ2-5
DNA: TGCGCCAGCAGTGTCCCGGGGGGACAAGAGACCCAGTACTTC
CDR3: CASSVPGGQETQYF

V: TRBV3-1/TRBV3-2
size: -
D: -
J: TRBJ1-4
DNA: TGTGCCAGCAGCCCCGTGTGGGGCATTAATGAAAAACTGTTTTTT
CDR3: CASSPVWGINEKLFF

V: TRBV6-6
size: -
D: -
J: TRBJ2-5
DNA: TGTGCCAGCAGTTTTGACAGTCGGGAGACCCAGTACTTC
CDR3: CASSFDSRETQYF

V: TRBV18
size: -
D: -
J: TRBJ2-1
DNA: TGTGCCAGCTCACCTCGTCGGGGCGATGAGCAGTTCTTC
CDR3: CASSPRRGDEQFF

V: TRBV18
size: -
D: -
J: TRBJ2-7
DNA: TGTGCCAGCTCAGGAGGCACCTACGAGCAGTACTTC
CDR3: CASSGGTYEQYF

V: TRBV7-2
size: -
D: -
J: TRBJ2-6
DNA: TGTGCCAGCAGCCTCCTGACCGGCTCTGGGGCCAACGTCCTGACTTTC
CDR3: CASSLLTGSGANVLTF

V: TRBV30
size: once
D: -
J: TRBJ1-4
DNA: TGTGCCTGGAGTACAGGGAGTGAAAAACTGTTTTTT
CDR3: CAWSTGSEKLFF

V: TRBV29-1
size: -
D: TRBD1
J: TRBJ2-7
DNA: TGCAGCGTGAGGACAGGGGGCCGCTACGAGCAGTACTTC
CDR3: CSVRTGGRYEQYF

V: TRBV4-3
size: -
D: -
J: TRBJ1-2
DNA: TGCGCCAGCAGCCAAGACCACATCCTTAACTATGGCTACACCTTC
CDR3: CASSQDHILNYGYTF

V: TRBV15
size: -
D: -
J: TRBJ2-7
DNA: TGTGCCACCAGCAGAGACAACTACGAGCAGTACTTC
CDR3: CATSRDNYEQYF

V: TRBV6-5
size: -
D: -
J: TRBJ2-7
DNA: TGTGCCAGCAGTCCTTTATCAAAGGCCTACGAGCAGTACTTC
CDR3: CASSPLSKAYEQYF

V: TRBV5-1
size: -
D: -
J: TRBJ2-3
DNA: TGCGCCAGCAGCTTGGGACAGACTAGCACAGATACGCAGTATTTT
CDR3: CASSLGQTSTDTQYF

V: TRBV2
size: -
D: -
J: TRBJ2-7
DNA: TGTGCCAGCAGCGAACGTCCCGGGACCCTGAGCGAGCAGTACTTC
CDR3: CASSERPGTLSEQYF

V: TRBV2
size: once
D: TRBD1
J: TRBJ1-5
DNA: TGTGCCAGCAGTTTCGACAGGGGTAGCAATCAGCCCCAGCATTTT
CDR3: CASSFDRGSNQPQHF

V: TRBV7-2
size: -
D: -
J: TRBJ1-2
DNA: TGTGCCAGCAGCTTAGATTTACAGGGCACTGGCTACACCTTC
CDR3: CASSLDLQGTGYTF

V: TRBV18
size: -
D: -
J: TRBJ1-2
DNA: TGTGCCAGCTCAGACAGCCAAATCCCTGGCTACACCTTC
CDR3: CASSDSQIPGYTF

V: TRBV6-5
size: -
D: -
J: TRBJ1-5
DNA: TGTGCCAGCAGTTACTCGAGAGGAAGGGAGGATCCCCAGCATTTT
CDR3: CASSYSRGREDPQHF

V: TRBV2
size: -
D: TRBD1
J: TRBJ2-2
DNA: TGTGCCAGCCAGCCGGGACAGGGGTACACCGGGGAGCTGTTTTTT
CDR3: CASQPGQGYTGELFF

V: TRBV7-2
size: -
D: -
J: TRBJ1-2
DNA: TGTGCCAGCAGCTCCTACCCCGGGACAAACTATGGCTACACCTTC
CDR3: CASSSYPGTNYGYTF

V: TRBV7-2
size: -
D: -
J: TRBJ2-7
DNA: TGTGCCAGCAGCTTATCCGGGTACCCTGGCGAGCAGTACTTC
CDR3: CASSLSGYPGEQYF

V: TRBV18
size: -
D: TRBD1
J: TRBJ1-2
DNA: TGTGCCAGCTCACCTGGAGGGGGCAGCATCTATGGCTACACCTTC
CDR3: CASSPGGGSIYGYTF

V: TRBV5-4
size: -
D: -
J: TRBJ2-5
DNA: TGTGCCAGCAGCCGCAGAGCAATTAAAGAGACCCAGTACTTC
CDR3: CASSRRAIKETQYF

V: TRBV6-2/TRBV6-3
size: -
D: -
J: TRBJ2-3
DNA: TGTGCCAGCAGCCCGGCCCCCCGGTCCACAGATACGCAGTATTTT
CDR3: CASSPAPRSTDTQYF

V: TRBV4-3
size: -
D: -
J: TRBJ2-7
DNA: TGCGCCAGCAGCCAAGATGCAGGTTCCTTCTACGAGCAGTACTTC
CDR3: CASSQDAGSFYEQYF

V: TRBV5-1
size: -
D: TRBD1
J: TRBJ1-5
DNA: TGCGCCAGCAGCTGGACAGGGGATCAGCCCCAGCATTTT
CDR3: CASSWTGDQPQHF

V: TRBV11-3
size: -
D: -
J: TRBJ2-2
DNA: TGTGCCAGCAGCTTCCAGAACACCGGGGAGCTGTTTTTT
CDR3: CASSFQNTGELFF

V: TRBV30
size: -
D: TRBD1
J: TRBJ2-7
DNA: TGTGCCTGGAGCACAGGGGGTGAGCAGTACTTC
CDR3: CAWSTGGEQYF

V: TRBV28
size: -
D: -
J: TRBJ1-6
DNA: TGTGCCAGCAGTTCGCTACAGGCTAGCTCCTATAATTCACCCCTCCACTTT
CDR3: CASSSLQASSYNSPLHF

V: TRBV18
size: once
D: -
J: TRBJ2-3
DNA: TGTGCCAGCTCACCAGGCGAGGCGACTTACACAGATACGCAGTATTTT
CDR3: CASSPGEATYTDTQYF

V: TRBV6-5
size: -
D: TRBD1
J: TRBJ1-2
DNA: TGTGCCAGCAGCGAGACAGGGTTGCTTCATGGCTACACCTTC
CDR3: CASSETGLLHGYTF

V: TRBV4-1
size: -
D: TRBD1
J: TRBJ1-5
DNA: TGCGCCAGCAGCCAAAGAAGTACGCAGGGGGGTCAGCCCCAGCATTTT
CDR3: CASSQRSTQGGQPQHF

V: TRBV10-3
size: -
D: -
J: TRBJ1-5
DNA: TGTGCCATCAGTGAGGGCAGGGAGAATCAGCCCCAGCATTTT
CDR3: CAISEGRENQPQHF

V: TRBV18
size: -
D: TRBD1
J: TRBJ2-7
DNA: TGTGCCAGCTCATGGACAGGGGATTACTACGAGCAGTACTTC
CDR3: CASSWTGDYYEQYF

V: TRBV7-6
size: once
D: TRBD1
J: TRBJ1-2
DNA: TGTGCCAGCAGCCAGGGGGACTATGGCTACACCTTC
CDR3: CASSQGDYGYTF

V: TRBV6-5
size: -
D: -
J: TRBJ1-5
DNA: TGTGCCAGCAGCCCCGACTTGTACGGCAATCAGCCCCAGCATTTT
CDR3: CASSPDLYGNQPQHF

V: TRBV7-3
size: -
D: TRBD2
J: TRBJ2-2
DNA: TGTGCCAGCAGCTTAATAAACGGGAGGGGAACTAACACCGGGGAGCTGTTTTTT
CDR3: CASSLINGRGTNTGELFF

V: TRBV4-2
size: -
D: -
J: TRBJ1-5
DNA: TGTGCCAGCAGCCAAGATCTCAATCAGCCCCAGCATTTT
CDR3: CASSQDLNQPQHF

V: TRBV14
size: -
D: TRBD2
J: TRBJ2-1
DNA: TGTGCCAGCAGCCAAGTACGTAGCGGGGGGCAAAATGAGCAGTTCTTC
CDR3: CASSQVRSGGQNEQFF

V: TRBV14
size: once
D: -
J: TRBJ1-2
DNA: TGTGCCAGCAGCCCGCCAGGGTTTAGGTATGGCTACACCTTC
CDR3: CASSPPGFRYGYTF

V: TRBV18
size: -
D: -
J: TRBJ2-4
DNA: TGTGCCAGCTCCCTTGGAGGCAGGGGCGGCTCTTTAGCCAAAAACATTCAGTACTTC
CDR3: CASSLGGRGGSLAKNIQYF

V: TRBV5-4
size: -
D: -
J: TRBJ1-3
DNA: TGTGCCAGCAGCTTGGATGTAGGGACTGGAAACACCATATATTTT
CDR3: CASSLDVGTGNTIYF

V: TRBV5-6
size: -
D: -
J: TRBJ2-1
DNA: TGTGCCAGCAGCTTCCAAGCGGCGAGCTCCTACAATGAGCAGTTCTTC
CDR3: CASSFQAASSYNEQFF

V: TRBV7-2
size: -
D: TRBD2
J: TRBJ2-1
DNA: TGTGCCAGCACCCAACCCCTAAGGACTAGCGGGGGGAATGAGCAGTTCTTC
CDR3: CASTQPLRTSGGNEQFF

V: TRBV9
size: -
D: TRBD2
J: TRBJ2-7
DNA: TGTGCCAGCAGTTCGCGGGGGGCCTACGAGCAGTACTTC
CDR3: CASSSRGAYEQYF

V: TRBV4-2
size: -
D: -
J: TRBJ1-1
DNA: TGTGCCAGCACGCAATCAGGGTCCCAGGGGAACACTGAAGCTTTCTTT
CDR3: CASTQSGSQGNTEAFF

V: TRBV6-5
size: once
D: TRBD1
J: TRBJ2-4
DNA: TGTGCCAGCAGTTACGAGGGACAGTCAAACATTCAGTACTTC
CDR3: CASSYEGQSNIQYF

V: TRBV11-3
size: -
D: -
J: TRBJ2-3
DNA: TGTGCCAGCAGCGCAGGGATGGGCGGGGTCACAGATACGCAGTATTTT
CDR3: CASSAGMGGVTDTQYF

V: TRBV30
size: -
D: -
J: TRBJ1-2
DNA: TGTGCCTGGAGTTACCTGTATGGCTACACCTTC
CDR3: CAWSYLYGYTF

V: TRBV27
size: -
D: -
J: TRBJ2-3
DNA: TGTGCCAGCAGTGGGGGCTTACTGGATACGCAGTATTTT
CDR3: CASSGGLLDTQYF

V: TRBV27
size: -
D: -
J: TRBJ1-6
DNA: TGTGCCAGCAGTCTCCAGCGGAGCCCAATTAATAATTCACCCCTCCACTTT
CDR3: CASSLQRSPINNSPLHF

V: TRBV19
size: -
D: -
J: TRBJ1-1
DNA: TGTGCCAGTAGTCCCCGGGGCAGGGGAAGTTTGGTCACTGAAGCTTTCTTT
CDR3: CASSPRGRGSLVTEAFF

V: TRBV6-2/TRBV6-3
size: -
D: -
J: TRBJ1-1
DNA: TGTGCCAGCAGTTACGGACCCGTGAACACTGAAGCTTTCTTT
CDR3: CASSYGPVNTEAFF